The rows below give T cell receptor beta chains drawn from one sample of a study of T cell responses to AZD1222 COVID-19 vaccine. Clones were read by immunoSEQ multiplex PCR, and TCRdb kept only the in-frame ones, dropping some. The sample consists of 150,000 to 170,000 clones, about 86% of them appearing once. This sample comprised peripheral blood, obtained on day 0 of MenACWY control vaccination. Receptors were obtained from an adult in good health. Both conserved end residues are part of each CDR3. Each record gives: J gene, D gene, V gene, clone size, CDR3 protein, CDR3 DNA. The D gene is left open where the match is weak. Size values are once, few and many counts, or a class for expanded clones, and some rows have none.

>TRBJ2-4|TRBD1|TRBV11-3|NA
CASSTGQQNIQYF
TGTGCCAGCAGCACGGGACAGCAAAACATTCAGTACTTC
>TRBJ1-5|NA|TRBV7-2|NA
CASSFFGQPQHF
TGTGCCAGCAGCTTCTTTGGACAGCCCCAGCATTTT
>TRBJ2-2|NA|TRBV6-5|NA
CASSPAGADTGELFF
TGTGCCAGCAGCCCGGCGGGGGCGGACACCGGGGAGCTGTTTTTT
>TRBJ2-2|NA|TRBV6-5|few
CASSFRDPRHLFF
TGTGCCAGCAGCTTCCGGGACCCCCGACATCTGTTTTTT
>TRBJ2-1|NA|TRBV13|NA
CASSFRRQLGANEQFF
TGTGCCAGCAGCTTCAGGCGGCAACTAGGTGCGAATGAGCAGTTCTTC
>TRBJ1-4|NA|TRBV7-2|NA
CASSPRRTNEKLFF
TGTGCCAGCAGCCCGAGGAGAACTAATGAAAAACTGTTTTTT
>TRBJ1-6|TRBD1|TRBV28|once
CASGTGNYSPLHF
TGTGCCAGCGGGACAGGGAATTATTCACCCCTCCACTTT
>TRBJ1-5|NA|TRBV9|NA
CASSVGPSNQPQHF
TGTGCCAGCAGCGTAGGGCCTAGCAATCAGCCCCAGCATTTT
>TRBJ2-6|TRBD1|TRBV27|NA
CASCPGQGVHTSGANVLTF
TGTGCCAGCTGTCCGGGACAGGGGGTGCATACCTCTGGGGCCAACGTCCTGACTTTC
>TRBJ2-7|NA|TRBV13|few
CASSPDPSGGHEQYF
TGTGCCAGCAGCCCAGACCCCTCGGGGGGCCACGAGCAGTACTTC
>TRBJ1-4|NA|TRBV2|few
CASSRGAQEKLFF
TGTGCCAGCAGTAGGGGGGCACAGGAAAAACTGTTTTTT
>TRBJ2-1|NA|TRBV4-3|NA
CASSPGTGYNGQFF
TGCGCCAGCAGCCCCGGTACCGGGTACAATGGGCAGTTCTTC
>TRBJ2-2|NA|TRBV7-9|NA
CASSLDWGKPGELFF
TGTGCCAGCAGCTTAGATTGGGGCAAACCCGGGGAGCTGTTTTTT
>TRBJ2-5|NA|TRBV6-2/TRBV6-3|NA
CASSYVSGETQYF
TGTGCCAGCAGTTACGTATCCGGAGAGACCCAGTACTTC
>TRBJ1-2|NA|TRBV25-1|NA
CATKGAGAFYGYTF
TGTGCCACCAAAGGGGCAGGGGCCTTCTATGGCTACACCTTC
>TRBJ1-5|NA|TRBV28|once
CASSNDNSNQPQHF
TGTGCCAGCAGTAATGACAATAGCAATCAGCCCCAGCATTTT
>TRBJ1-1|NA|TRBV5-1|NA
CASSMQITGIPEAFF
TGCGCCAGCAGTATGCAAATCACAGGGATTCCGGAAGCTTTCTTT
>TRBJ1-5|NA|TRBV28|NA
CASSLTGKGNQPQHF
TGTGCCAGCAGTTTGACAGGTAAAGGCAATCAGCCCCAGCATTTT
>TRBJ1-3|NA|TRBV21-1|NA
CASSDRAGNTIYF
TGTGCCAGCTCCGACAGGGCTGGAAACACCATATATTTT
>TRBJ2-7|TRBD2|TRBV5-1|NA
CASSLGLAGSYEQYF
TGCGCCAGCAGCCTGGGACTAGCGGGATCGTACGAGCAGTACTTC
>TRBJ2-7|TRBD2|TRBV6-1|NA
CASSEAASGTYEQYF
TGTGCCAGCAGTGAAGCGGCTAGCGGTACCTACGAGCAGTACTTC
>TRBJ2-2|NA|TRBV5-4|NA
CASSLLGGLDGELFF
TGTGCCAGCAGCTTGCTGGGGGGCCTGGACGGGGAGCTGTTTTTT
>TRBJ1-2|TRBD1|TRBV5-1|NA
CASSSGTGINYGYTF
TGCGCCAGCAGCTCCGGGACAGGCATTAACTATGGCTACACCTTC
>TRBJ1-5|NA|TRBV3-1/TRBV3-2|NA
CASSQSGQPQHF
TGTGCCAGCAGCCAGAGCGGTCAGCCCCAGCATTTT
>TRBJ2-2|TRBD1|TRBV11-2|NA
CASSYGTAANTGELFF
TGTGCCAGCAGTTACGGGACAGCCGCGAACACCGGGGAGCTGTTTTTT
>TRBJ1-1|NA|TRBV5-6|NA
CASSLNMNTEAFF
TGTGCCAGCAGCTTGAATATGAACACTGAAGCTTTCTTT
>TRBJ2-7|NA|TRBV7-8|NA
CASSLGGVPHEQYF
TGTGCCAGCAGCTTAGGCGGGGTTCCCCACGAGCAGTACTTC
>TRBJ1-4|NA|TRBV2|NA
CASSGVGFFGNEKLFF
TGTGCCAGCAGCGGGGTTGGTTTCTTTGGTAATGAAAAACTGTTTTTT
>TRBJ1-1|NA|TRBV7-9|few
CASSLEGGDTEAFF
TGTGCCAGCAGCTTAGAGGGAGGGGACACTGAAGCTTTCTTT
>TRBJ1-4|TRBD1|TRBV7-9|NA
CASSWGQGDEKLFF
TGTGCCAGCAGTTGGGGGCAGGGGGATGAAAAACTGTTTTTT
>TRBJ1-1|NA|TRBV4-3|NA
CASSQDRGQGRKAFF
TGCGCCAGCAGCCAAGATCGGGGGCAGGGCCGGAAAGCTTTCTTT
>TRBJ2-1|NA|TRBV7-2|NA
CASRGPQRVSYNEQFF
TGTGCCAGCAGAGGCCCCCAGCGGGTCTCCTACAATGAGCAGTTCTTC
>TRBJ2-2|TRBD1|TRBV5-1|few
CASNGQGNTGELFF
TGCGCCAGCAATGGACAGGGAAACACCGGGGAGCTGTTTTTT
>TRBJ1-2|NA|TRBV7-2|NA
CASSLSGVGATVGYTF
TGTGCCAGCAGCTTATCGGGGGTAGGGGCGACGGTCGGCTACACCTTC
>TRBJ1-2|NA|TRBV5-1|NA
CASSIGAENYGYTF
TGCGCCAGCAGCATCGGGGCGGAAAACTATGGCTACACCTTC
>TRBJ2-7|NA|TRBV6-2/TRBV6-3|NA
CASSSRGLRDYEQYF
TGTGCCAGCAGTTCCCGGGGCCTTAGAGACTACGAGCAGTACTTC
>TRBJ2-1|NA|TRBV12-2|NA
CASRLDRGANEQFF
TGTGCAAGTCGCTTAGACCGAGGGGCCAATGAGCAGTTCTTC
>TRBJ2-7|NA|TRBV14|NA
CASSHNLGATPIEQYF
TGTGCCAGCAGCCATAACCTGGGTGCGACTCCTATCGAGCAGTACTTC
>TRBJ2-2|TRBD1|TRBV7-9|NA
CASSPSNGQGRTGELFF
TGTGCCAGCAGCCCTTCGAACGGACAGGGAAGGACCGGGGAGCTGTTTTTT
>TRBJ2-3|TRBD2|TRBV2|NA
CASTPSGTNTDTQYF
TGTGCCAGCACCCCATCCGGGACTAATACAGATACGCAGTATTTT
>TRBJ1-5|NA|TRBV18|once
CASSPLPNSNQPQHF
TGTGCCAGCTCACCACTCCCCAATAGCAATCAGCCCCAGCATTTT
>TRBJ1-2|NA|TRBV28|NA
CASSPLDLIYGKAF
TGTGCCAGCAGCCCCCTGGATTTGATATATGGCAAGGCCTTC
>TRBJ1-1|TRBD1|TRBV19|NA
CASRSTLWGDREIEAFF
TGTGCCAGTAGATCGACTCTCTGGGGAGACAGGGAGATCGAAGCTTTCTTT
>TRBJ2-5|TRBD1|TRBV29-1|NA
CSVNRGLETQYF
TGCAGCGTGAACAGGGGGCTGGAGACCCAGTACTTC
>TRBJ1-6|NA|TRBV12-5|NA
CASGLTGGRSPLHF
TGTGCTAGTGGTTTGACGGGGGGTCGATCACCCCTCCACTTT
>TRBJ1-6|NA|TRBV5-6|NA
CASSLGQYNSPLHF
TGTGCCAGCAGCCTTGGACAATATAATTCACCCCTCCACTTT
>TRBJ2-5|NA|TRBV27|NA
CASSPQGGQETQYF
TGTGCCAGCAGTCCCCAGGGGGGTCAAGAGACCCAGTACTTC
>TRBJ2-2|NA|TRBV27|NA
CASSRDRQGTGELFF
TGTGCCAGCAGTCGGGACCGTCAAGGTACTGGGGAGCTGTTTTTT